The next 26 T cell receptor beta chains were all read from a single sample in a study of neurological immune-mediated disorders. Time point in this sample: longitudinal time-point 3. TCRdb re-derived calls from the 5' RACE reads in MiXCR, one entry per CDR3 protein. The sample lists 45,000 to 65,000 distinct CDR3 sequences, more than 7% occurring once. Sequenced: PBMCs. These receptors originate from a woman in her forties in good health.

This clonotype has at least ten counts. This chain joins TRBV20-1 and TRBJ2-1; no definite D call. The germline CDR1 and CDR2 sequences are DFQATT and SNEGSKA (reference sequence). This CDR3 has 15 amino acids. V lost 0 bases, J lost 10 bases, and 19 bases lay in between. DNA of the CDR3: TGCAGTGCTAGAGATATCCAAACAGCCAGCATCGAGCAGTTCTTC. It specifies CSARDIQTASIEQFF.

This clonotype was counted many times. The gene calls are TRBV7-9 and TRBJ1-1; no firm D call. The CDR3 sequence is 12 residues long. Germline assignment: CDR1 SEHNR and CDR2 FQNEAQ (reference sequence). V was cut by 2 bases and J by 2 bases, with 3 bases left in between. CDR3 region: CASSLSNTEAFF. Here the CDR3 DNA reads TGTGCCAGCAGCTTAAGTAACACTGAAGCTTTCTTT.

This clonotype was found many times. V gene TRBV5-1 combines with J gene TRBJ2-7, with 12 bases matching TRBD2. CDR1 is SGHRS and CDR2 is YFSETQ in the germline V gene. With 3 bases clipped from V and 6 bases from J, the junction kept 4 bases outside the gene matches. The CDR3 contains 14 residues. CDR3 sequence: CASSSLAGGGEQYF. DNA for the CDR3: TGCGCCAGCAGCTCTCTAGCGGGAGGGGGCGAGCAGTACTTC.

This clonotype has at least ten counts. This sequence joins TRBV20-1 and TRBJ2-1; D unresolved. The CDR3 extends over 13 amino acids. Germline values: CDR1 DFQATT, CDR2 SNEGSKA (reference sequence). In DNA, the CDR3 is TGCAGCCCAACGTCCCTAACCAACAATGAGCAGTTCTTC. This gives the protein CSPTSLTNNEQFF.

This clonotype was recorded a few times. The V gene is TRBV6-4, the J gene TRBJ1-6; possibly TRBD1 for D (5 bases). Germline V gene lookup returns CDR1 MRHNA and CDR2 SNTAGT. V was cut by 0 bases and J by 8 bases, with 5 bases left in between. The CDR3 is 13 residues long. The CDR3 coding sequence is TGTGCCAGCAGTGACTCAGGGGATTCACCCCTCCACTTT. This sequence encodes CASSDSGDSPLHF.

This chain links TRBV5-1 with TRBJ1-6, with D possibly TRBD1 on 5 matching bases. CDR3 length equals 13 residues. CDR1 and CDR2 (germline): SGHRS, YFSETQ. V lost 5 bases, J lost 7 bases, and 10 bases lay in between. The CDR3 nucleotides are TGCGCCAGCAGTGACAGCTTGAATTCACCCCTCCACTTT. It yields the protein CASSDSLNSPLHF.

In the case of this clonotype: A much larger clone lies one base from this, so it may be a read error. This rearrangement joins TRBV2 to TRBJ2-7; D remains ambiguous. The CDR3 covers 12 residues. Germline V gene sequence: CDR1 SNHLY, CDR2 FYNNEI. V was cut by 7 bases and J by 6 bases, with 13 bases left in between. This CDR3 reads CASNPVPVEQYF. The CDR3 DNA sequence: TGTGCCAGCAACCCCGTGCCGGTCGAGCAGTACTTC.

This clonotype showed up many times. J is TRBJ2-3 and V is TRBV10-3; TRBD1 might be the D (5 bases). CDR1 is ENHRY and CDR2 is SYGVKD in the germline V gene. There are 14 residues in the CDR3. In DNA form, the CDR3 reads TGTGCGTTAAAAGGGGCGTTTAGCACAGATACGCAGTATTTT. This encodes CALKGAFSTDTQYF.

J is TRBJ2-6 and V is TRBV6-1; 8 bases line up with TRBD1. V was pared by 5 bases and J by 1 base, with 7 bases of the junction left unmatched. Germline V gene lookup returns CDR1 MNHNS and CDR2 SASEGT. The CDR3 is 17 residues long. CDR3 protein: CASSLRGLSSGANVLTF. CDR3 in DNA: TGTGCCAGCAGTCTCAGGGGGCTATCGTCTGGGGCCAACGTCCTGACTTTC.

This clonotype was detected only a few times. The rearrangement links TRBV7-6 to TRBJ1-5; 7 bases are a match to TRBD1. Germline trimming cut 1 base from V and 6 bases from J; bases unmatched to any gene: 6. The germline gives CDR1 SGHVS, CDR2 FNYEAQ. This CDR3 region has 15 residues. The CDR3, as DNA: TGTGCCAGCAGCTTAGAACAGGGGAACAGTCAGCCCCAGCATTTT. Translating gives CASSLEQGNSQPQHF.

Ten or more counts support this clonotype. The genes are TRBV6-1 and TRBJ2-7; D possibly matches TRBD1 or TRBD2 (6 bases each). CDR1 MNHNS and CDR2 SASEGT come from the germline V gene. The CDR3 runs to 14 residues. V lost 7 bases, J lost 4 bases, and 17 bases lay in between. The CDR3 region is CASTEGGSDYEQYF. CDR3 DNA sequence: TGTGCCAGCACCGAAGGGGGGTCGGATTACGAGCAGTACTTC.

The J gene is TRBJ1-4, the V gene TRBV9; D remains unclear. Germline-derived CDR1 and CDR2 are SGDLS and YYNGEE. The CDR3 is 15 residues long. Trimming cost V 0 bases and J 5 bases, with 11 bases left between them. The CDR3 coding sequence is TGTGCCAGCAGCGTAGAGGGCAGCCTAAATGAAAAACTGTTTTTT. The encoded protein is CASSVEGSLNEKLFF.

A remark on this clonotype: A single base separates this from a much larger clone, so it may be a read error. The chain joins TRBV20-1 to TRBJ1-5; 9 nucleotides agree with TRBD1. This CDR3 contains 15 residues. CDR1 and CDR2 (germline): DFQATT, SNEGSKA (reference sequence). CDR3 in amino acids: CSARAAGQGNKPQHF. CDR3 coding DNA: TGCAGTGCTAGAGCCGCGGGACAGGGCAATAAGCCCCAGCATTTT.

In this sample, this clonotype turned up many times. The rearrangement joins TRBV10-3 to TRBJ2-3; no firm D call. V lost 0 bases to trimming and J lost 1 base, with 8 bases between them. The germline V gene has CDR1 ENHRY and CDR2 SYGVKD. This CDR3 spans 15 amino acids. CDR3 bases: TGTGCCATCAGTGAGTCGACGGATCGCACAGATACGCAGTATTTT. This encodes CAISESTDRTDTQYF.

This clonotype has at least ten counts. The chain recombines TRBV5-1 with TRBJ2-7; 7 positions agree with TRBD2. The germline V gene encodes CDR1 SGHRS and CDR2 YFSETQ. The CDR3 runs 13 residues. V trimming: 2 bases; J trimming: 5 bases; junction bases outside the gene matches: 4. CDR3 DNA sequence: TGCGCCAGCAGCTTATTTGCGGGAGACGAGCAGTACTTC. As protein: CASSLFAGDEQYF.

The chain combines TRBV24-1 with TRBJ2-1; no clear D. Per the germline V gene, CDR1 is KGHDR and CDR2 is SFDVKD. CDR3 length: 13 residues. V was trimmed by 9 bases and J by 7 bases, leaving 15 bases between them. The CDR3 sequence is CATAQPRANEQFF. CDR3 coding DNA: TGTGCCACCGCCCAGCCCCGGGCGAATGAGCAGTTCTTC.

This clonotype was recorded many times. The chain has TRBV5-1 and TRBJ2-3; maybe TRBD2 (5 bases). This CDR3 has 16 residues. V was pared by 5 bases and J by 6 bases, with 22 bases between. Germline values: CDR1 SGHRS, CDR2 YFSETQ. CDR3 in amino acids: CASRERPGSYSDTQYF. The CDR3 DNA is TGCGCCAGCAGGGAGAGACCGGGATCCTACTCGGATACGCAGTATTTT.

This clonotype was seen a single time. The junction and the germline gene differ at one end; a read error may be behind it. The CDR3 coding sequence is TGTAGCGCGGACAGGGAGGTGAACACTGAAGCTTTCTTT. It encodes CSADREVNTEAFF. V usage is TRBV29-1 and J usage is TRBJ1-1; 8 nucleotides align to TRBD1. The CDR3 has 13 amino acids. Germline CDR1 SQVTM, CDR2 ANQGSEA.

This clonotype occurred many times. This rearrangement joins TRBV11-2 to TRBJ1-2; D might be TRBD1 (6 bases). Germline V gene data show CDR1 as SGHAT and CDR2 as FQNNGV. V lost 5 bases to trimming and J lost 6 bases, with 13 bases between them. There are 13 residues in the CDR3. In DNA, the CDR3 is TGTGCCAGCAGCCCCAGGGGATGGGATGGCTACACCTTC. This sequence encodes CASSPRGWDGYTF.

In this sample, this clonotype turned up many times. The rearrangement uses TRBV9 and TRBJ2-6; D uncertain. Trimming left V 5 bases short and J 0 bases short, with 15 bases between. The CDR3 extends over 17 amino acids. CDR1 is SGDLS, CDR2 YYNGEE, per germline. CDR3 amino acids: CASSDRMTNSGANVLTF. CDR3 in DNA: TGTGCCAGCAGTGATAGGATGACGAACTCTGGGGCCAACGTCCTGACTTTC.

This clonotype appeared many times. The chain employs TRBV7-3 and TRBJ2-1; 14 nucleotides align to TRBD2. V was pared by 2 bases and J by 7 bases, with 4 bases of the junction left unmatched. Germline CDR1 and CDR2: SGHTA and FQGTGA. CDR3 length: 16 residues. CDR3 sequence: CASSLEGTSGRNEQFF. Written as DNA, the CDR3 is TGTGCCAGCAGCTTAGAGGGGACTAGCGGGAGAAATGAGCAGTTCTTC.

This clonotype was detected ten times or more. The chain joins TRBV24-1 to TRBJ2-3; no clear D. This CDR3 comprises 12 residues. V was trimmed by 3 bases and J by 6 bases, leaving 6 bases between them. CDR1 is KGHDR and CDR2 is SFDVKD in the germline V gene. CDR3 residues: CATSDPKDTQYF. As DNA, the CDR3 is TGTGCCACCAGTGATCCGAAGGATACGCAGTATTTT.

This chain links TRBV27 with TRBJ1-5, with 9 bases fitting TRBD1. V was pared by 4 bases and J by 2 bases, with 9 bases of the junction left unmatched. Germline V lookup: CDR1 MNHEY, CDR2 SMNVEV (reference sequence). The CDR3 sequence is 17 residues long. The CDR3 DNA reads TGTGCCAGCAGTTCCTACCCGGACAGGGGAGGCAATCAGCCCCAGCATTTT. The encoded protein is CASSSYPDRGGNQPQHF.

This clonotype was observed at least ten times. V usage is TRBV5-1 and J usage is TRBJ2-1, with TRBD2 identical over 7 bases. V was pared by 4 bases and J by 6 bases, with 13 bases of the junction left unmatched. Germline values: CDR1 SGHRS, CDR2 YFSETQ. CDR3 length: 16 amino acids. The CDR3 sequence is CASSRVGASGLNEQFF. CDR3 DNA sequence: TGCGCCAGCAGCCGGGTAGGGGCTAGCGGTCTCAATGAGCAGTTCTTC.

This clonotype was seen repeatedly, ten times or more. This chain uses TRBV5-1 with TRBJ2-3; 14 bases line up with TRBD2. The CDR3 totals 17 residues. The V and J ends lost 4 bases and 2 bases, in that order; junction bases with no gene match: 6. Germline values: CDR1 SGHRS, CDR2 YFSETQ. The DNA for the CDR3 is TGCGCCAGCAGCACCTGGACTAGCGGGGGGATCACAGATACGCAGTATTTT. It encodes CASSTWTSGGITDTQYF.

This clonotype has ten or more counts. The chain combines TRBV4-2 with TRBJ1-5; TRBD1 is a possible D gene (5 bases). The germline V and J ends were trimmed by 1 base and 7 bases, with 11 bases remaining between them. CDR1 is LGHNA and CDR2 is YNFKEQ in the germline V gene. The CDR3 length is 14 residues. CDR3 in DNA: TGTGCCAGCAGCCAAGGTCGGGGGAACCAGCCCCAGCATTTT. The encoded protein is CASSQGRGNQPQHF.